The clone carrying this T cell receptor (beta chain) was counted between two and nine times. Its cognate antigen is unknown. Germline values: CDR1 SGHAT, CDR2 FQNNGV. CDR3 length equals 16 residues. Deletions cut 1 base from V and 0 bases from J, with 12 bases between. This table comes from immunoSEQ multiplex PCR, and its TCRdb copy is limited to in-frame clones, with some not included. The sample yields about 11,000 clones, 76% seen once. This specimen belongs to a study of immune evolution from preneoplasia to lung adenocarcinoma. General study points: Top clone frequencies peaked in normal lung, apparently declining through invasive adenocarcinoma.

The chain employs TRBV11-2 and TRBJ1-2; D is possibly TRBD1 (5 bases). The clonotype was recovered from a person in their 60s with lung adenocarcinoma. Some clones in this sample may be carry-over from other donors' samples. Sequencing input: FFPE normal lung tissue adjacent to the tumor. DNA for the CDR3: TGTGCCAGCAGCTTAGGTGGGACTGTAGCTAACTATGGCTACACCTTC. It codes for CASSLGGTVANYGYTF.